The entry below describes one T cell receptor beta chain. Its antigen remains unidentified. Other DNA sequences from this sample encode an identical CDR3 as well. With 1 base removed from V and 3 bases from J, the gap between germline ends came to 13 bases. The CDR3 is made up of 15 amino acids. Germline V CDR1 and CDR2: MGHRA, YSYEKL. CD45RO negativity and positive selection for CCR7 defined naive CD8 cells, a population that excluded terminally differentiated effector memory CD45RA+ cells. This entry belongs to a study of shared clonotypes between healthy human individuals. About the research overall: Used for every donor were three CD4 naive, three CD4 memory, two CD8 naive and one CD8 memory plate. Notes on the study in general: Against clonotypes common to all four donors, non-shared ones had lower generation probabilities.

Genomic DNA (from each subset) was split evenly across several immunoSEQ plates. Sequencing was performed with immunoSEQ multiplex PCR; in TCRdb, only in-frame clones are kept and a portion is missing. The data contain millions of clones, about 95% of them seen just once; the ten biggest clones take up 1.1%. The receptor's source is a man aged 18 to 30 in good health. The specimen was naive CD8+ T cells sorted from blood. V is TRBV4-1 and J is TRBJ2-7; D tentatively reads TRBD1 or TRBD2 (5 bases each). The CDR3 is CASSQGWDRSYEQYF. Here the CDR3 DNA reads TGCGCCAGCAGCCAAGGTTGGGACCGCAGCTACGAGCAGTACTTC.